What follows describes a single TCR beta chain. The ends were cut back, 3 bases at V and 0 bases at J, with 12 bases in the middle. The V gene's germline CDR1 is MNHNS and CDR2 SASEGT. The CDR3 totals 15 residues. The source of the sample is a study of blood T cell repertoires in COVID-19. In the study overall: The samples span acute and convalescent COVID-19 from the United States, Italy and Spain. In each case, the material was cDNA or gDNA derived from T cells, B-cell-depleted T cells, or PBMCs.

Produced via immunoSEQ multiplex PCR; TCRdb's table is partial and in-frame only. There are approximately 58,000 clones in the sample; over 75% occur only once, and around 9.1% lies in the top ten. This chain connects TRBV6-1 to TRBJ2-7, with a tentative D call TRBD2 (5 bases). Source material: peripheral blood. The receptor was derived from a woman over 75 with active COVID-19. For the CDR3, the DNA is TGTGCCAGCAGTGACGGGCGGGTGTTCTCCTACGAGCAGTACTTC. As protein: CASSDGRVFSYEQYF.